These 5 T cell receptor beta chains came from one sample sequenced in a study of graft-versus-host responses after intestinal transplantation. TCRdb's table, derived via immunoSEQ multiplex PCR, lists solely in-frame clones and lacks some. The sample records around 23,000 clones, roughly 79% being singletons. Intraepithelial and lamina propria lymphocytes were isolated from graft specimens. Sequenced material: ileum tissue, taken 12 days after intestinal transplant. All receptors come from a human patient who received an intestinal transplant, so some T cells may come from the graft donor.

This sequence joins TRBV5-7 and TRBJ2-7; TRBD2 agrees at 8 bases. TRBV5-7 is an open reading frame, and its role is uncertain. V lost 1 base to trimming and J lost 2 bases; unmatched junction nucleotides: 5. The CDR3 has 15 residues. The CDR3 sequence is CASSLSGLVAYEQYF. The CDR3 DNA reads as TGTGCCAGCAGCTTGTCGGGACTAGTCGCCTACGAGCAGTACTTC.

This clone was found a few times. The gene calls are TRBV10-3 and TRBJ1-5; TRBD1 is a possible D gene (6 bases). V was trimmed by 0 bases and J by 0 bases, leaving 12 bases between them. This CDR3 comprises 17 residues. Looked up from germline, CDR1 is ENHRY and CDR2 is SYGVKD. CDR3 in DNA: TGTGCCATCAGTGAGTCTTCCGGGACATATAGCAATCAGCCCCAGCATTTT. Amino acid sequence: CAISESSGTYSNQPQHF.

This rearrangement joins TRBV11-3 to TRBJ2-7, with 9 bases fitting TRBD1. The CDR3 covers 16 residues. V shed 3 bases and J 2 bases; nucleotides not matched to a gene: 8. Germline V gene data show CDR1 as SGHNT and CDR2 as YENEEA. The CDR3 coding sequence is TGTGCCAGCAGCTTGAGGGGTGGGACAGGGCCCTACGAGCAGTACTTC. This sequence encodes CASSLRGGTGPYEQYF.

Here the CDR3 reads CASRILAGGSEQFF. The CDR3 DNA reads TGTGCCAGCAGGATACTAGCGGGAGGCAGTGAGCAGTTCTTC. The rearrangement links TRBV27 to TRBJ2-1; 12 nucleotides line up with TRBD2. This CDR3 spans 14 amino acids. Losses at the gene ends were 6 bases for V and 9 bases for J; bases not matched to a gene: 6. Germline V gives CDR1 MNHEY, CDR2 SMNVEV (reference sequence).

This clone was counted once. The same CDR3 can be traced to other DNA sequences in this sample. The chain uses TRBV25-1 and TRBJ1-1; the match to TRBD1 covers 7 bases. The CDR3 is 15 amino acids. Germline loops: CDR1 MGHDK, CDR2 SYGVNS. Trimming took 2 bases from V and 6 from J; bases not matched to a gene: 9. The CDR3 here is CASSELRGLISEAFF. The CDR3 DNA reads TGTGCCAGCAGTGAACTCAGGGGGTTAATTTCTGAAGCTTTCTTT.